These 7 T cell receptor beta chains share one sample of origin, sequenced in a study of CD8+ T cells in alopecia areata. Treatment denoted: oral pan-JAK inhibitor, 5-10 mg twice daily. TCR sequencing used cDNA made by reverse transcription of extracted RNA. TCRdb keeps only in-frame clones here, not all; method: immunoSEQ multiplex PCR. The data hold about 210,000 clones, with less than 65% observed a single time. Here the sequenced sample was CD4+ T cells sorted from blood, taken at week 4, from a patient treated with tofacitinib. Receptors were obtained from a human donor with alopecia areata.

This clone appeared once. In DNA form, the CDR3 reads TGTGCCTGTAGGGGGTCTTACAATGAGCAGTTCTTC. This gives the protein CACRGSYNEQFF. J is TRBJ2-1 and V is TRBV30, with D possibly matching TRBD1 (6 bases). Germline V gives CDR1 GTSNPN, CDR2 SVGIG (reference sequence). This CDR3 region has 12 residues. V lost 6 bases and J 4 bases, leaving 10 bases between the germline ends.

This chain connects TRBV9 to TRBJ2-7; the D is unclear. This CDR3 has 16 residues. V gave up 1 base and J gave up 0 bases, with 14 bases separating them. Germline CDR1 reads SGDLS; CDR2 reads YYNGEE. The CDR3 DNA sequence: TGTGCCAGCAGCGTAAAGGTGGCACACTTCTCCTACGAGCAGTACTTC. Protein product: CASSVKVAHFSYEQYF.

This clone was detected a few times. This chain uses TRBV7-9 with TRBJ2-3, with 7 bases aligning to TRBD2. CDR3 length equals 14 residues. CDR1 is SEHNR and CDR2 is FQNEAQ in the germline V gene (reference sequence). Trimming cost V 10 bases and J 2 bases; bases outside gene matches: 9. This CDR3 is CAIQSGTLTDTQYF. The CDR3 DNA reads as TGTGCCATCCAGAGCGGGACCCTCACAGATACGCAGTATTTT.

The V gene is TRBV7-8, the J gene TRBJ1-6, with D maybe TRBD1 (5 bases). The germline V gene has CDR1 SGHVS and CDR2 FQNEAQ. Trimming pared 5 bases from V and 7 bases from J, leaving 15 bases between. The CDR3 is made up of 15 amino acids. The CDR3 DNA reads TGTGCCAGCAGCCCCACCGGGGGGGGAAATTCACCCCTCCACTTT. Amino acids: CASSPTGGGNSPLHF.

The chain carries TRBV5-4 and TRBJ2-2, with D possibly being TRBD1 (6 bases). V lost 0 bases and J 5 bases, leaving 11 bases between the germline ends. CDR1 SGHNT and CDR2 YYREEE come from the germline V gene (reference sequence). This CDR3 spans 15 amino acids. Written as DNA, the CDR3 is TGTGCCAGCAGCTTGGGACAGGTCCATACCGGGGAGCTGTTTTTT. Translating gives CASSLGQVHTGELFF.

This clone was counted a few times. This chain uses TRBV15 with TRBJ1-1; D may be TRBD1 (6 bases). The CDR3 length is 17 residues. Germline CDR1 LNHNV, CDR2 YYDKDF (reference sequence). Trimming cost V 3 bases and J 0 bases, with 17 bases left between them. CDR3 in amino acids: CATSSTVRGDMNTEAFF. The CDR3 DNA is TGTGCCACCAGCAGTACCGTACGGGGGGACATGAACACTGAAGCTTTCTTT.

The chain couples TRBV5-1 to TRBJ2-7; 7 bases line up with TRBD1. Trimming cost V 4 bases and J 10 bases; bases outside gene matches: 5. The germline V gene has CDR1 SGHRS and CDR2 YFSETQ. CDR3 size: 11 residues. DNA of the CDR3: TGCGCCAGCAGCACTGAGGGGGCCCAGTACTTC. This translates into CASSTEGAQYF. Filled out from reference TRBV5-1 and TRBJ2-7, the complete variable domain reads KAGVTQTPRYLIKTRGQQVTLSCSPISGHRSVSWYQQTPGQGLQFLFEYFSETQRNKGNFPGRFSGRQFSNSRSEMNVSTLELGDSALYLCASSTEGAQYFGPGTRLTVT.